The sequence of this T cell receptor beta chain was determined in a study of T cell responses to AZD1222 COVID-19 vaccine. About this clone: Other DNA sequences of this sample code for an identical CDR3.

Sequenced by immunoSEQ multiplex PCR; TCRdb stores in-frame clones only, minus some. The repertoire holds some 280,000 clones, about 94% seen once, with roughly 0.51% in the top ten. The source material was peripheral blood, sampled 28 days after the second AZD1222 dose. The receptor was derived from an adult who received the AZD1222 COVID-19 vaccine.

The CDR3 region has the DNA TGTGCCAGCAGCTTAGCAGGGGGCTACGAGCAGTACTTC. Its translation: CASSLAGGYEQYF. The chain uses TRBV7-9 and TRBJ2-7; a weak D match, TRBD1 (6 bases). The CDR3 is made up of 13 amino acids. Germline lookup yields CDR1 SEHNR and CDR2 FQNEAQ (reference sequence). The V end lost 0 bases, the J end lost 3 bases, and 6 bases lay between the germline ends.